Sequencing of this T cell receptor (beta chain) was carried out in a study of blood T cells in healthy people across ages. Then a second PCR, running roughly 7 to 11 cycles, was carried out with a sample-barcoded 5' primer and a J-beta primer mix. Unique molecular identifiers of 12 random nucleotides labeled each cDNA. TCRdb called the 5' RACE reads again in MiXCR, with one record for every CDR3 protein. Among roughly 1.5 million distinct CDR3 sequences, roughly two fifths were seen once, and the ten largest hold about 4%. This clonotype has ten or more counts. The sample, 9 to 10 milliliters of peripheral blood, was drawn from each donor. This CDR3 spans 12 amino acids. Germline CDR1 DFQATT, CDR2 SNEGSKA (reference sequence). Trimming left V 5 bases short and J 4 bases short, with 11 bases between.

The sequence was collected from a woman younger than 35 in good health. The J gene is TRBJ1-1, the V gene TRBV20-1, with D hard to call. Sequenced input: blood. The CDR3 DNA sequence: TGCAGTGCTCCCTTGGGGAGCACTGAAGCTTTCTTT. Translating gives CSAPLGSTEAFF.